The T cell receptor (beta chain) under discussion was sequenced for a study of early T cells in non-severe SARS-CoV-2 infection. Overall study context: Bulk RNA taken from unsorted whole blood was sequenced, leaving chains unpaired. Notes on the study in general: The matching step, a VDJdb search, favored anti-spike CD8 responses and missed private and CD4 specificities.

The TCR library protocol attached unique molecular identifiers to the individual cDNA molecules. MiXCR, run by TCRdb on the 5' RACE reads, gives a single entry per CDR3 protein. Of 70,000 to 90,000 distinct CDR3 sequences listed, less than 20% are singletons. Germline V gene lookup returns CDR1 SGHVS and CDR2 FNYEAQ. This CDR3 contains 15 residues. V lost 5 bases, J lost 9 bases, and 7 bases stayed unmatched. This clonotype was seen repeatedly, ten times or more. Its target is not known. The sequenced sample was whole blood. The receptor was isolated from an adult who was a healthcare worker with PCR-confirmed SARS-CoV-2 infection or an uninfected control (not recorded which). V is TRBV7-6 and J is TRBJ2-1, with TRBD2 matching over 13 bases. Here the CDR3 reads CASSAGLAGVSEQFF. The CDR3 DNA reads TGTGCCAGCAGCGCCGGACTAGCGGGAGTCTCTGAGCAGTTCTTC. The entire variable domain, with the rest obtained from reference TRBV7-6 and TRBJ2-1, is as follows: GAGVSQSPRYKVTKRGQDVALRCDPISGHVSLYWYRQALGQGPEFLTYFNYEAQQDKSGLPNDRFSAERPEGSISTLTIQRTEQRDSAMYRCASSAGLAGVSEQFFGPGTRLTVL.